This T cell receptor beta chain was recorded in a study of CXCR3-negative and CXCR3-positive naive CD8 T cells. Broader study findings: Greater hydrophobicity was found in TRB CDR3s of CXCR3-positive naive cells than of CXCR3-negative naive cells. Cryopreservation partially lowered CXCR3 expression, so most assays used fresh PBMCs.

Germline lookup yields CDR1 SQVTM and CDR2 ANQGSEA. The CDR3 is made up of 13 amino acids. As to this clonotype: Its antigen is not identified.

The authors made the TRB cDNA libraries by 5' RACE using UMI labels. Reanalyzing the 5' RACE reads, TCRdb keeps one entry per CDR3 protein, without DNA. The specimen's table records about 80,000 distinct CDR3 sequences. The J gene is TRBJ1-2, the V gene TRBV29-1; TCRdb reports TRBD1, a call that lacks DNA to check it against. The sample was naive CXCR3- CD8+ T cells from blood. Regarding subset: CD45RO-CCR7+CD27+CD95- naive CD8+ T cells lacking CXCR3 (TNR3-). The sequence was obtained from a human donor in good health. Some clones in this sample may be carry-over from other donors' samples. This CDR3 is CSVINGQGSGYTF. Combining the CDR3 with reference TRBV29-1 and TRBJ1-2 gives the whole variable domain SAVISQKPSRDICQRGTSLTIQCQVDSQVTMMFWYRQQPGQSLTLIATANQGSEATYESGFVIDKFPISRPNLTFSTLTVSNMSPEDSSIYLCSVINGQGSGYTFGSGTRLTVV.